What follows are 6 T cell receptor beta chains derived from one specimen sequenced in a study of siplizumab effects on memory and regulatory T cells. The table came from immunoSEQ multiplex PCR; TCRdb's copy has only in-frame clones and leaves some out. Here the sample spans tens of thousands of clones, more than 80% being singletons. The sample consisted of CD8+ T cells sorted from blood. These receptors all stem from a human donor in good health.

The gene calls are TRBV9 and TRBJ2-1, with D possibly being TRBD2 (6 bases). The CDR3 runs 16 residues. V lost 7 bases, J lost 0 bases, and 17 bases lay in between. Germline-derived CDR1 and CDR2 are SGDLS and YYNGEE. The CDR3 is CASASGGGTSYNEQFF. CDR3 sequence (DNA): TGTGCCAGCGCATCAGGCGGCGGGACCTCCTACAATGAGCAGTTCTTC.

The V gene is TRBV28, the J gene TRBJ2-5, with 7 bases lining up with TRBD1. Germline V gene sequence: CDR1 MDHEN, CDR2 SYDVKM. This CDR3 has 15 residues. V dropped 6 bases and J dropped 4; count of bases not matched to a gene: 11. The CDR3 protein is CASRPETGSGETQYF. DNA for the CDR3: TGTGCCAGCAGACCCGAGACAGGGTCTGGAGAGACCCAGTACTTC.

V and J are TRBV7-9 and TRBJ2-7; 9 nucleotides match TRBD2. The CDR3 contains 17 residues. With V trimmed by 5 bases and J by 4 bases, 15 bases remained unmatched. CDR1 is SEHNR, CDR2 FQNEAQ, per germline (reference sequence). This CDR3 is CASSPHAGLASEYEQYF. DNA for the CDR3: TGTGCCAGCAGCCCCCACGCGGGACTAGCTAGTGAATACGAGCAGTACTTC.

This chain joins TRBV7-2 and TRBJ2-7, with a weak D call TRBD2 (5 bases). There are 13 residues in the CDR3. Deletions cut 3 bases from V and 0 bases from J, with 6 bases between. Germline CDR1 SGHTA, CDR2 FQGNSA. The DNA of the CDR3 is TGTGCCAGCAGCTTTGGGAGCTCCTACGAGCAGTACTTC. Its protein is CASSFGSSYEQYF.

The chain recombines TRBV5-6 with TRBJ2-1; D unresolved. There are 14 residues in the CDR3. From germline, CDR1 is SGHDT and CDR2 YYEEEE. The V end was cut by 1 base, the J end by 7 bases, with 12 bases between. CDR3 sequence reads: CASSLRQLRNEQFF. In DNA form, the CDR3 reads TGTGCCAGCAGCTTGCGGCAGCTCAGGAATGAGCAGTTCTTC. Full variable domain (rest looked up from reference TRBV5-6 and TRBJ2-1): DAGVTQSPTHLIKTRGQQVTLRCSPKSGHDTVSWYQQALGQGPQFIFQYYEEEERQRGNFPDRFSGHQFPNYSSELNVNALLLGDSALYLCASSLRQLRNEQFFGPGTRLTVL.

This chain links TRBV5-6 with TRBJ2-7; D might be TRBD1 (5 bases). CDR1 is SGHDT and CDR2 is YYEEEE in the germline V gene. This CDR3 contains 15 residues. The V gene lost 4 bases and the J gene lost 4 bases, with 18 bases spanning the gap. The CDR3 DNA reads as TGTGCCAGCAGCCACCGGAAGGGGCTGTTGTACGAGCAGTACTTC. Its translation: CASSHRKGLLYEQYF.